This TCR beta chain derives from a study of T cell changes during pregnancy in multiple sclerosis. The CDR3 has 13 residues. The V gene's germline CDR1 is MNHEY and CDR2 SVGAGI. V shed 2 bases and J shed 5 bases, with 8 bases lying between them. The assay was immunoSEQ multiplex PCR, and TCRdb's table has in-frame clones only and misses some. The sample lists some 31,000 clones, around 89% occurring once. V gene TRBV6-5 combines with J gene TRBJ2-3; D is possibly TRBD1 (5 bases). The receptor's source is a female donor with multiple sclerosis, enrolled in a pregnancy study. Sample: CD8+ T cells from peripheral blood mononuclear cells, taken in the second trimester of pregnancy. CDR3 DNA: TGTGCCAGCAGTTACGGCAGGGAAGATACGCAGTATTTT. This encodes CASSYGREDTQYF.